This T cell receptor (beta chain) emerged from a study of T cell responses to AZD1222 COVID-19 vaccine. General study findings and limits: Per reports, nearly half of all spike-specific TCRs target regions that are unmutated in variants. Most donors were white British and more were female, and clonal diversity was possibly underestimated.

A few counts support this clone. Its matching antigen is unknown. The germline V and J ends were trimmed by 4 bases and 2 bases, with 7 bases remaining between them. The CDR3 totals 12 residues. Germline assignment: CDR1 SGDLS and CDR2 YYNGEE. Only in-frame clones appear in the TCRdb table, and some are missing; sequencing was by immunoSEQ multiplex PCR. The sample holds fewer than 150,000 clones, 70% to 90% seen once. The chain joins TRBV9 to TRBJ2-7; no clear D gene. This TCR was sampled from an adult in good health. Sequenced material: peripheral blood, taken on day 0 of AZD1222 vaccination. The CDR3 region has the DNA TGTGCCAGCAGCTCCGAGCCCTACGAGCAGTACTTC. This codes for CASSSEPYEQYF.